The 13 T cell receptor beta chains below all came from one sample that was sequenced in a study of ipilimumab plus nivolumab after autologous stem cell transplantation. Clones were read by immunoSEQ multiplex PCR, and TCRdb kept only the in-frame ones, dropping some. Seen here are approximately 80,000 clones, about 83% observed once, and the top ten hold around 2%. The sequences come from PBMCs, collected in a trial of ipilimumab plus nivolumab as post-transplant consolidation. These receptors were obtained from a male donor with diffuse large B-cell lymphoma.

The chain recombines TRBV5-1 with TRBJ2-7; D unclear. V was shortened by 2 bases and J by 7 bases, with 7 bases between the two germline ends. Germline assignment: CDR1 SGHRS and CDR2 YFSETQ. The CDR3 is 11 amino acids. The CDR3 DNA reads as TGCGCCAGCAGCTTAGCTGGGGAGCAGTACTTC. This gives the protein CASSLAGEQYF. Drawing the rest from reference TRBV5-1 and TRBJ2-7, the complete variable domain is KAGVTQTPRYLIKTRGQQVTLSCSPISGHRSVSWYQQTPGQGLQFLFEYFSETQRNKGNFPGRFSGRQFSNSRSEMNVSTLELGDSALYLCASSLAGEQYFGPGTRLTVT.

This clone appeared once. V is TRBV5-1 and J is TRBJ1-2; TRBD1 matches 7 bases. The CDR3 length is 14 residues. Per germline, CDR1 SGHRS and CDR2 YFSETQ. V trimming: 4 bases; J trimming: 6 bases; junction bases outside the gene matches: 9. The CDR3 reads CASSGPGQWDGYTF. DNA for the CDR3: TGCGCCAGCAGCGGGCCGGGACAGTGGGATGGCTACACCTTC. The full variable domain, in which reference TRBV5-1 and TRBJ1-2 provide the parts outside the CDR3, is KAGVTQTPRYLIKTRGQQVTLSCSPISGHRSVSWYQQTPGQGLQFLFEYFSETQRNKGNFPGRFSGRQFSNSRSEMNVSTLELGDSALYLCASSGPGQWDGYTFGSGTRLTVV.

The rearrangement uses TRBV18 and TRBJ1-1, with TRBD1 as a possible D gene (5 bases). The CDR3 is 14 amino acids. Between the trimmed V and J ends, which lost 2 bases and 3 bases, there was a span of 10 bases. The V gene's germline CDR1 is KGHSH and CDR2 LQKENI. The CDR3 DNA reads TGTGCCAGCTCACCATCAGGGTCAGACACTGAAGCTTTCTTT. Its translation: CASSPSGSDTEAFF. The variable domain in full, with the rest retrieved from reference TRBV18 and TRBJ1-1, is NAGVMQNPRHLVRRRGQEARLRCSPMKGHSHVYWYRQLPEEGLKFMVYLQKENIIDESGMPKERFSAEFPKEGPSILRIQQVVRGDSAAYFCASSPSGSDTEAFFGQGTRLTVV.

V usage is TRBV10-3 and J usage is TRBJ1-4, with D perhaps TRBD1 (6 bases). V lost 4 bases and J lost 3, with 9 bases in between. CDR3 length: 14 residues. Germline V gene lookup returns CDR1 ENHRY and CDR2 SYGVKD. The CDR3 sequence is CAISGEGANEKLFF. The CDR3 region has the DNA TGTGCCATCAGTGGAGAGGGGGCTAATGAAAAACTGTTTTTT.

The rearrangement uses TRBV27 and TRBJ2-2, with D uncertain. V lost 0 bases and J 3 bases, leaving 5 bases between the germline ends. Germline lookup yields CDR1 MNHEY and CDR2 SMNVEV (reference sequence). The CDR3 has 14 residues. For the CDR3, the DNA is TGTGCCAGCAGTTTATCCCCGTACACCGGGGAGCTGTTTTTT. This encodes CASSLSPYTGELFF.

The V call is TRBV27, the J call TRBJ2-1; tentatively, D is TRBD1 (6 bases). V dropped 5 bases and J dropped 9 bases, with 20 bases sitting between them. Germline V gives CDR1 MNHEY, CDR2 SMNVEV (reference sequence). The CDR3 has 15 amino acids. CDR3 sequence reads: CASSRGTGRWSEQFF. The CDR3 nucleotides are TGTGCCAGCAGTAGGGGGACGGGGCGGTGGAGTGAGCAGTTCTTC.

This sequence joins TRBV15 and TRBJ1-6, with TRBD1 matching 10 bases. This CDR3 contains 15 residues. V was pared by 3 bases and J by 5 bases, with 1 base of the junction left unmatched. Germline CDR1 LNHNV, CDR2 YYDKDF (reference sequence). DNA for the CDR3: TGTGCCACCAGCAGGGGGACAGGGGATAATTCACCCCTCCACTTT. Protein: CATSRGTGDNSPLHF.

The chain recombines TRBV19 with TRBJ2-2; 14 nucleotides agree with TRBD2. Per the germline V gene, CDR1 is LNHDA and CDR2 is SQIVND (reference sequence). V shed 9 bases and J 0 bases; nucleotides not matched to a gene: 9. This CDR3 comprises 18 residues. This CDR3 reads CARDRTSGGPTNTGELFF. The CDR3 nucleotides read TGTGCCAGGGATCGGACTAGCGGGGGGCCGACGAACACCGGGGAGCTGTTTTTT.

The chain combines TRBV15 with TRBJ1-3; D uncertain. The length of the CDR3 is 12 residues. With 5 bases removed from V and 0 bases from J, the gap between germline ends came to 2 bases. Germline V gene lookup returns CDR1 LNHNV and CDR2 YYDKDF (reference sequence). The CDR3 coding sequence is TGTGCCACCAGCCCCTCTGGAAACACCATATATTTT. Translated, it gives CATSPSGNTIYF. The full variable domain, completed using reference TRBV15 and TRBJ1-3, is DAMVIQNPRYQVTQFGKPVTLSCSQTLNHNVMYWYQQKSSQAPKLLFHYYDKDFNNEADTPDNFQSRRPNTSFCFLDIRSPGLGDTAMYLCATSPSGNTIYFGEGSWLTVV.

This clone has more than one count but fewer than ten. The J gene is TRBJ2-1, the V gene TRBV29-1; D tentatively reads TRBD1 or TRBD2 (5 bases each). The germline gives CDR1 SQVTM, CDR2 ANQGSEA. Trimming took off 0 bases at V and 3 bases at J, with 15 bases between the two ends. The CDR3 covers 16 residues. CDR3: CSVEDRGPFLYNEQFF. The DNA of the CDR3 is TGCAGCGTTGAAGATAGGGGACCGTTCCTCTACAATGAGCAGTTCTTC.

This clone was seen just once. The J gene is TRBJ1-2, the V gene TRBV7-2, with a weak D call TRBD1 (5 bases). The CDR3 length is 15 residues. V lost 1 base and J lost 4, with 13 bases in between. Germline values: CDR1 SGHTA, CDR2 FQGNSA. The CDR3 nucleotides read TGTGCCAGCAGCTTAGACGGGACTACAGGCTATGGCTACACCTTC. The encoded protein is CASSLDGTTGYGYTF.

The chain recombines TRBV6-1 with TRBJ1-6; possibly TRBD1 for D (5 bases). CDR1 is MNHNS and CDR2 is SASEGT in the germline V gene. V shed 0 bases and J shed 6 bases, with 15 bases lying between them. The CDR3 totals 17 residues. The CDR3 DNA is TGTGCCAGCAGTGAAGCGTATTCTGGGGCGGCTAATTCACCCCTCCACTTT. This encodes CASSEAYSGAANSPLHF.

CDR3 coding DNA: TGTGCCAGCAGCGGCGGCAGGGGTGGGCAGCCCTACGAGCAGTACTTC. The encoded protein is CASSGGRGGQPYEQYF. This chain links TRBV13 with TRBJ2-7, with a possible D match to TRBD1 (6 bases). This CDR3 spans 16 amino acids. Germline CDR1 and CDR2: PRHDT and FYEKMQ (reference sequence). V was cut by 5 bases and J by 2 bases, with 19 bases left in between.